Below are 17 T cell receptor beta chains sequenced from a single sample in a study of shared clonotypes between healthy human individuals. Repertoires were generated with immunoSEQ multiplex PCR, while TCRdb's copy carries only in-frame clones and drops some. The table shows roughly 2,000,000 clones, with roughly 95% occurring only once. Cells designated naive CD8 were CD45RO-negative and were positively selected for CCR7, with terminally differentiated effector memory CD45RA+ cells excluded. Material for sequencing was naive CD8+ T cells from PBMCs. Receptors were obtained from a man aged 18 to 30 in good health. Some clones in this sample may be carry-over from other donors' samples.

The gene calls are TRBV5-6 and TRBJ2-1; tentative D call: TRBD2 (6 bases). V lost 2 bases, J lost 4 bases, and 16 bases lay in between. CDR3 size: 16 residues. Germline V gene sequence: CDR1 SGHDT, CDR2 YYEEEE. CDR3 protein: CASSFDMEGPYNEQFF. The CDR3 region has the DNA TGTGCCAGCAGCTTCGATATGGAGGGACCTTACAATGAGCAGTTCTTC.

This clone was counted a single time. The V and J genes are TRBV9 and TRBJ2-2; D is unresolved. Trimming took 3 bases from V and 6 from J, leaving 15 bases between them. Germline lookup yields CDR1 SGDLS and CDR2 YYNGEE. This CDR3 region has 15 residues. In DNA form, the CDR3 reads TGTGCCAGCAGCGATTTTAGAGAGCCCCCCGGGGAGCTGTTTTTT. It translates to CASSDFREPPGELFF.

The rearrangement uses TRBV27 and TRBJ2-7, with 7 bases lining up with TRBD1. This CDR3 is 15 amino acids long. J was trimmed by 2 bases and V by 5 bases; bases with no gene match: 9. Germline-derived CDR1 and CDR2 are MNHEY and SMNVEV (reference sequence). CDR3 residues: CASSPTTGAPYEQYF. CDR3 DNA: TGTGCCAGCAGTCCTACAACAGGGGCCCCCTACGAGCAGTACTTC.

The sample holds a few counts of this clone. The chain joins TRBV18 to TRBJ1-5; D is possibly TRBD1 (5 bases). V was shortened by 3 bases and J by 7 bases, with 13 bases between the two germline ends. This CDR3 is 14 amino acids long. Looked up from germline, CDR1 is KGHSH and CDR2 is LQKENI. The CDR3 loop reads CASSPTRESQPQHF. CDR3 bases: TGTGCCAGCTCACCTACCAGGGAGTCGCAGCCCCAGCATTTT.

This clone was counted once. Other nucleotide sequences from this sample produce the same CDR3. The J gene is TRBJ2-7, the V gene TRBV7-9; D unclear. Germline CDR1 and CDR2: SEHNR and FQNEAQ (reference sequence). The ends were cut back, 1 base at V and 6 bases at J, with 7 bases in the middle. The CDR3 has 12 amino acids. The CDR3 DNA is TGTGCCAGCAGCTTAGGGGCCAGCGAGCAGTACTTC. It translates to CASSLGASEQYF.

This chain uses TRBV7-8 with TRBJ2-2; TRBD2 might be the D (5 bases). V was clipped by 2 bases and J by 4 bases, with 14 bases between them. Germline lookup yields CDR1 SGHVS and CDR2 FQNEAQ. This CDR3 contains 16 residues. CDR3 bases: TGTGCCAGCAGCTTAACTCTGGGAGTACCCACCGGGGAGCTGTTTTTT. As protein: CASSLTLGVPTGELFF.

The chain couples TRBV11-2 to TRBJ2-1; no definite D call. The length of the CDR3 is 13 residues. Deletions cut 1 base from V and 7 bases from J, with 8 bases between. Germline V gene lookup returns CDR1 SGHAT and CDR2 FQNNGV. The CDR3: CASSLVGVNEQFF. The CDR3 region has the DNA TGTGCCAGCAGCTTAGTCGGTGTAAATGAGCAGTTCTTC.

This clone was detected only once. This rearrangement joins TRBV7-9 to TRBJ2-1; the match to TRBD2 covers 11 bases. This CDR3 has 14 amino acids. J gave up 6 bases and V 8 bases, and 6 bases lay outside the gene matches. Germline-derived CDR1 and CDR2 are SEHNR and FQNEAQ (reference sequence). The CDR3 DNA sequence: TGTGCCAGCCGTACTAGCGGGAGAGGCAATGAGCAGTTCTTC. Protein: CASRTSGRGNEQFF.

The CDR3 region is CASSLPFDGYTF. CDR3 sequence (DNA): TGTGCCAGCAGCCTTCCCTTCGATGGCTACACCTTC. The chain uses TRBV7-9 and TRBJ1-2; D is unclear. Trimming shortened V by 5 bases and J by 6 bases, and 10 bases separated the two germline ends. Germline CDR1 is SEHNR and CDR2 is FQNEAQ (reference sequence). The length of the CDR3 is 12 residues.

The rearrangement uses TRBV6-1 and TRBJ1-1, with TRBD1 matching 7 bases. This CDR3 spans 14 amino acids. V shed 4 bases, J shed 5 bases, and the junction held 7 bases outside the gene matches. The germline V gene has CDR1 MNHNS and CDR2 SASEGT. The CDR3 region is CASSVGGGGTEAFF. Written as DNA, the CDR3 is TGTGCCAGCAGTGTAGGGGGCGGAGGGACTGAAGCTTTCTTT.

The chain links TRBV7-9 to TRBJ2-1, with TRBD2 matching 7 bases. Looked up from germline, CDR1 is SEHNR and CDR2 is FQNEAQ (reference sequence). The CDR3 runs to 15 residues. The V and J ends lost 8 bases and 8 bases, in that order; junction bases with no gene match: 15. The chain's CDR3 is CASGLAVGGRYEQFF. In DNA form, the CDR3 reads TGTGCCAGCGGGCTAGCGGTGGGGGGTAGGTATGAGCAGTTCTTC. The whole variable domain, filled in from reference TRBV7-9 and TRBJ2-1, reads DTGVSQNPRHKITKRGQNVTFRCDPISEHNRLYWYRQTLGQGPEFLTYFQNEAQLEKSRLLSDRFSAERPKGSFSTLEIQRTEQGDSAMYLCASGLAVGGRYEQFFGPGTRLTVL.

The V and J genes are TRBV28 and TRBJ2-7; a weak D match, TRBD2 (5 bases). This CDR3 region has 14 residues. Germline-derived CDR1 and CDR2 are MDHEN and SYDVKM. With 2 bases removed from V and 3 bases from J, the gap between germline ends came to 11 bases. CDR3 region: CASSLLSSNYEQYF. Here the CDR3 DNA reads TGTGCCAGCAGTTTACTCTCTAGCAACTACGAGCAGTACTTC.

The chain is built from TRBV4-3 and TRBJ2-1; 7 bases map to TRBD2. The V gene's germline CDR1 is LGHNA and CDR2 YSLEER. This CDR3 contains 16 residues. The trim removed 1 base at V and 4 bases at J, leaving 7 bases unmatched. The CDR3 DNA is TGCGCCAGCAGCCAAGGTTCTAGCGGACTTTACAATGAGCAGTTCTTC. It encodes CASSQGSSGLYNEQFF.

Only one count was recorded for this clone. V and J are TRBV5-1 and TRBJ2-1; TRBD2 might be the D (6 bases). Germline CDR1 SGHRS, CDR2 YFSETQ. V shed 0 bases and J shed 1 base, with 11 bases lying between them. The CDR3 totals 16 residues. CDR3 DNA sequence: TGCGCCAGCAGCTTGGTTGCGGGGCCTTCCTACAATGAGCAGTTCTTC. It codes for CASSLVAGPSYNEQFF.

About this clone: Other DNA sequences in the sample encode the same CDR3. The chain uses TRBV4-2 and TRBJ2-7, with D unclear. V gave up 0 bases and J gave up 1 base, with 7 bases separating them. The germline CDR1 and CDR2 sequences are LGHNA and YNFKEQ. The CDR3 length is 14 residues. The CDR3 sequence: CASSQDLGSYEQYF. For the CDR3, the DNA is TGTGCCAGCAGCCAAGATCTGGGGTCCTACGAGCAGTACTTC.

This chain joins TRBV7-9 and TRBJ1-5; D is unresolved. Per the germline V gene, CDR1 is SEHNR and CDR2 is FQNEAQ (reference sequence). Trimming took 3 bases from V and 5 from J, leaving 5 bases between them. This CDR3 region has 12 residues. CDR3 bases: TGTGCCAGCAGCTTCGAGGATCAGCCCCAGCATTTT. This sequence encodes CASSFEDQPQHF.

This clone was picked up a small number of times. The V gene is TRBV4-1, the J gene TRBJ1-1, with D perhaps TRBD1 (6 bases). This CDR3 has 15 residues. The germline V gene encodes CDR1 MGHRA and CDR2 YSYEKL. The ends were cut back, 0 bases at V and 1 base at J, with 9 bases in the middle. The CDR3 DNA follows: TGCGCCAGCAGCCAAGAGTGGACAGCGAACACTGAAGCTTTCTTT. Protein: CASSQEWTANTEAFF.